A single TCR beta chain is shown here with its context. Its specificity is not known. Other DNA sequences in the same sample also yield this CDR3. The source of the sample is a study of cytomegalovirus exposure and HLA in healthy donors. At the level of the study: A prior analysis found about 110 million unique TCR beta sequences from around 190 million T cells. Early release data held some 79 million unique TCRs from HLA-typed donors.

The CDR3 sequence is 15 residues long. The germline CDR1 and CDR2 sequences are LGHNA and YNFKEQ. V lost 0 bases to trimming and J lost 4 bases, with 12 bases between them. PCR used 60 Vbeta primers and 13 Jbeta primers. Using immunoSEQ multiplex PCR, the repertoire was profiled, and TCRdb retains in-frame clones only, with some absent. This table holds about 64,000 clones. The study's findings and limits: TCR beta chains numbering about 160 were designated cytomegalovirus-associated. Some public TCRs appeared in many individuals, while most sequences were rare.

The chain combines TRBV4-2 with TRBJ1-2; possible D gene TRBD1, 5 bases. The sequencing input was PBMCs. The sequence derives from a woman between 18 and 29 years old in good health and CMV-seronegative. The CDR3 sequence: CASSQDPGGGYGYTF. The DNA of the CDR3 is TGTGCCAGCAGCCAAGATCCCGGGGGTGGCTATGGCTACACCTTC.